This entry lists 15 T cell receptor beta chains sequenced from one sample in a study of human T cells and chemical hapten exposure. TCRdb passed the RACE reads through MiXCR, listing each CDR3 protein once. The data contain 110,000 or so distinct CDR3 sequences, less than 10% of them seen just once; the ten biggest clones take up about 3.1%. Documented time point: patch test 2, 6 weeks after DPC sensitization. Stated treatment: therapeutic diphenylcyclopropenone sensitization with weekly scalp DPC. The starting material was whole blood, obtained in connection with sensitization to the hapten diphenylcyclopropenone (DPC). The source is a woman aged 40 to 50 with alopecia areata. Some clones in this sample may be carry-over from other donors' samples.

The V gene is TRBV7-2, the J gene TRBJ1-1; possible D gene TRBD1, 5 bases. The length of the CDR3 is 13 residues. CDR1 and CDR2 (germline): SGHTA, FQGNSA. V lost 1 base, J lost 6 bases, and 9 bases lay in between. The CDR3 is CASSLGRDSEAFF. CDR3 nucleotide sequence: TGTGCCAGCAGCTTAGGCAGGGACTCTGAAGCTTTCTTT.

J is TRBJ1-2 and V is TRBV4-2, with 8 bases fitting TRBD1. Per germline, CDR1 LGHNA and CDR2 YNFKEQ. V shed 0 bases and J 2 bases; nucleotides not matched to a gene: 2. This CDR3 has 15 amino acids. This CDR3 is CASSQDQGANYGYTF. For the CDR3, the DNA is TGTGCCAGCAGCCAAGATCAGGGGGCGAACTATGGCTACACCTTC.

V gene TRBV5-1 combines with J gene TRBJ2-7; a possible D gene is TRBD2 (6 bases). The CDR3 length is 12 residues. The V gene lost 6 bases and the J gene lost 7 bases, with 14 bases spanning the gap. Germline V gives CDR1 SGHRS, CDR2 YFSETQ. The CDR3 sequence: CASTRDSEEQYF. CDR3 DNA sequence: TGCGCCAGCACCCGGGACTCTGAGGAGCAGTACTTC.

Only a few counts were recorded for this clonotype. V and J are TRBV9 and TRBJ2-2; D remains unclear. Germline values: CDR1 SGDLS, CDR2 YYNGEE. V was pared by 1 base and J by 3 bases, with 4 bases between. This CDR3 is 13 amino acids long. CDR3 sequence reads: CASSVRYTGELFF. The CDR3 nucleotides read TGTGCCAGCAGCGTAAGGTACACCGGGGAGCTGTTTTTT.

The V gene is TRBV6-5, the J gene TRBJ2-1; D uncertain. CDR3 length: 14 amino acids. The germline V and J ends were trimmed by 2 bases and 10 bases, with 15 bases remaining between them. CDR1 is MNHEY and CDR2 is SVGAGI in the germline V gene. In DNA form, the CDR3 reads TGTGCCAGCAGTTACGACGTCCGGGTAAGGGAGCAGTTCTTC. Protein product: CASSYDVRVREQFF.

This clonotype was observed a handful of times. V gene TRBV19 combines with J gene TRBJ2-7; D not resolved. With 10 bases removed from V and 5 bases from J, the gap between germline ends came to 12 bases. Germline CDR1 and CDR2: LNHDA and SQIVND (reference sequence). CDR3 size: 11 residues. In DNA form, the CDR3 reads TGTGCCACCCTCGGGCTTGACGAGCAGTACTTC. Its translation is CATLGLDEQYF.

This clonotype was detected only a few times. The chain carries TRBV10-2 and TRBJ2-3, with D possibly TRBD1 on 6 matching bases. The CDR3 runs 14 residues. Trimming took 6 bases from V and 2 from J, leaving 12 bases between them. Looked up from germline, CDR1 is WSHSY and CDR2 is SAAADI. CDR3 sequence reads: CASSDDRFTDTQYF. The CDR3 DNA is TGCGCCAGCAGCGACGACAGGTTCACAGATACGCAGTATTTT.

This clonotype occurred many times. V usage is TRBV29-1 and J usage is TRBJ1-1; 8 bases fit TRBD1. The V gene end was trimmed by 7 bases and the J gene end by 7 bases; junction bases not matched to a gene: 2. This CDR3 is 10 amino acids long. Germline V gives CDR1 SQVTM, CDR2 ANQGSEA. Here the CDR3 DNA reads TGCAGCGCGACAGGGGATGAAGCTTTCTTT. Its protein product is CSATGDEAFF.

The table lists this clonotype with many counts. The chain links TRBV18 to TRBJ2-1; D is possibly TRBD1 (5 bases). In germline, CDR1 is KGHSH, CDR2 LQKENI. V lost 6 bases and J lost 6, with 15 bases in between. The CDR3 sequence is 14 residues long. CDR3 residues: CASSSRVSVNEQFF. The CDR3 DNA sequence: TGTGCCAGCTCCTCCAGGGTTTCCGTCAATGAGCAGTTCTTC.

The chain has TRBV20-1 and TRBJ1-5; D is unresolved. The V and J ends lost 0 bases and 0 bases respectively, with 9 bases between them. The CDR3 runs 15 residues. CDR1 is DFQATT and CDR2 is SNEGSKA in the germline V gene (reference sequence). The CDR3 nucleotides are TGCAGTGCTAGAGATAGCAGATTTAGCAATCAGCCCCAGCATTTT. This translates into CSARDSRFSNQPQHF.

The chain joins TRBV19 to TRBJ2-5; a weak D match, TRBD2 (6 bases). V lost 3 bases to trimming and J lost 4 bases, with 15 bases between them. This CDR3 spans 15 amino acids. The germline V gene has CDR1 LNHDA and CDR2 SQIVND (reference sequence). DNA for the CDR3: TGTGCCAGTAGTATTCAGGGCCTCGGGGGAGAGACCCAGTACTTC. Translation gives CASSIQGLGGETQYF. The full variable domain, its missing parts supplied by reference TRBV19 and TRBJ2-5, is DGGITQSPKYLFRKEGQNVTLSCEQNLNHDAMYWYRQDPGQGLRLIYYSQIVNDFQKGDIAEGYSVSREKKESFPLTVTSAQKNPTAFYLCASSIQGLGGETQYFGPGTRLLVL.

This clonotype came up a few times. Germline and junction disagree at one end, which may indicate a read error. This chain links TRBV10-1 with TRBJ1-5; the D is unclear. The CDR3 runs to 13 residues. From germline, CDR1 is WNHNN and CDR2 SYGVQD (reference sequence). The CDR3 is CPSFRDRNQPQHF. The CDR3 region has the DNA TGCCCCAGCTTTCGGGATCGCAATCAGCCCCAGCATTTT.

This clonotype was counted a few times. A junction boundary mismatches the germline segment, possibly from a read error. The rearrangement joins TRBV9 to TRBJ2-2, with D maybe TRBD2 (6 bases). Germline CDR1 is SGDLS and CDR2 is YYNGEE. CDR3 length: 16 amino acids. CDR3 residues: CGSSVTAGLITGELFF. The DNA for the CDR3 is TGTGGCAGCAGCGTGACCGCGGGGTTGATCACCGGGGAGCTGTTTTTT.

This clonotype was observed many times. The chain joins TRBV29-1 to TRBJ2-5, with no clear D. The CDR3 sequence is 17 residues long. Germline V gene lookup returns CDR1 SQVTM and CDR2 ANQGSEA. Trimming took 1 base from V and 2 from J, leaving 20 bases between them. The CDR3 DNA sequence: TGCAGCGTTGAAGGAAGTGGGCCCCCCTCGAGGCAAGAGACCCAGTACTTC. This sequence encodes CSVEGSGPPSRQETQYF. Together with reference TRBV29-1 and TRBJ2-5, the CDR3 gives the full variable domain: SAVISQKPSRDICQRGTSLTIQCQVDSQVTMMFWYRQQPGQSLTLIATANQGSEATYESGFVIDKFPISRPNLTFSTLTVSNMSPEDSSIYLCSVEGSGPPSRQETQYFGPGTRLLVL.

This clonotype was counted at least ten times. The chain combines TRBV6-5 with TRBJ2-1; weak D call: TRBD2 (8 bases). V was clipped by 6 bases and J by 8 bases, with 32 bases between them. From germline, CDR1 is MNHEY and CDR2 SVGAGI. This CDR3 has 19 residues. The CDR3 is CASRIRGGRGGPENYEQFF. CDR3 nucleotide sequence: TGTGCCAGCAGGATCCGAGGGGGCCGCGGGGGGCCAGAAAACTATGAGCAGTTCTTC.